The 2 T cell receptor beta chains presented below share a single source sample, sequenced in a study of blood T cell repertoires in COVID-19. TCRdb keeps only in-frame clones here, not all; method: immunoSEQ multiplex PCR. The profile covers about 190,000 clones, with roughly four fifths appearing a single time and approximately 13% taken by the ten largest. The source material was peripheral blood. The receptor source for this set is a man between 50 and 59 years old who had recovered from COVID-19.

The chain uses TRBV3-1 (or the pseudogene TRBV3-2) and TRBJ2-7; TRBD1 matches at 12 bases. V trimming: 4 bases; J trimming: 6 bases; junction bases outside the gene matches: 10. Per the germline V gene, CDR1 is LGHDT and CDR2 is YNNKEL (reference sequence). The CDR3 length is 16 residues. CDR3 DNA: TGTGCCAGCAGCCCAGGAGCCGGGACAGGGGGCCTCGAGCAGTACTTC. Translation gives CASSPGAGTGGLEQYF.

This chain connects TRBV25-1 to TRBJ2-6, with D perhaps TRBD1 (5 bases). Trimming stripped 6 bases from V and 4 bases from J, with 13 bases between. This CDR3 has 15 amino acids. From germline, CDR1 is MGHDK and CDR2 SYGVNS. CDR3 protein: CASSAQGLGANVLTF. The CDR3 DNA reads TGTGCCAGCAGCGCTCAGGGTCTGGGGGCCAACGTCCTGACTTTC. Variable domain in full (rest from reference TRBV25-1 and TRBJ2-6): EADIYQTPRYLVIGTGKKITLECSQTMGHDKMYWYQQDPGMELHLIHYSYGVNSTEKGDLSSESTVSRIRTEHFPLTLESARPSHTSQYLCASSAQGLGANVLTFGAGSRLTVL.